The text below deals with one TCR beta chain. The data are from a study of T cells in Graves' hyperthyroidism and ophthalmopathy. Across the whole study: The initial diagnosis was the point when peripheral blood was collected, ahead of any treatment.

Trimming shortened V by 3 bases and J by 0 bases, and 8 bases separated the two germline ends. Looked up from germline, CDR1 is MGHDK and CDR2 is SYGVNS. The CDR3 has 14 residues. Diagnosis rested on symptoms, serum thyroxine and TRAb, thyroid ultrasound, and orbital computed tomography. The investigators amplified TCR beta CDR3 regions from RNA transcripts. First-round RT-PCR of the TCR CDR3 relied on the HTBI primer set. TCRdb processed the multiplex PCR reads anew with MiXCR; each CDR3 protein has one entry. The sample yields roughly 640,000 distinct CDR3 sequences, more than 15% seen once. The TCR originated in a woman aged 40 to 49 with Graves' ophthalmopathy. The chain carries TRBV25-1 and TRBJ2-5; D gene uncertain. Specimen: blood. The CDR3: CASSDLVYQETQYF. CDR3 DNA: TGTGCCAGCAGTGACTTAGTGTACCAAGAGACCCAGTACTTC.